Shown below are 31 T cell receptor beta chains from a single sample sequenced in a study of blood T cell repertoires in COVID-19. The data were produced by immunoSEQ multiplex PCR, yet TCRdb's version contains in-frame clones alone and is incomplete. The table lists 150,000 to 200,000 clones, over 80% of them singletons. Source material: peripheral blood. Every receptor here comes from a man aged 25-45 years with COVID-19, enrolled during active disease.

The chain has TRBV7-2 and TRBJ2-5; tentatively, D is TRBD2 (6 bases). CDR1 and CDR2 (germline): SGHTA, FQGNSA. The CDR3 runs 16 residues. V was clipped by 1 base and J by 2 bases, with 14 bases between them. This chain's CDR3 is CASSLGGGRLQETQYF. The CDR3 region has the DNA TGTGCCAGCAGCTTAGGAGGAGGGAGGCTTCAAGAGACCCAGTACTTC.

V is TRBV4-1 and J is TRBJ1-4; TRBD1 might be the D (6 bases). The CDR3 sequence is 16 residues long. V was pared by 4 bases and J by 6 bases, with 18 bases between. In germline, CDR1 is MGHRA, CDR2 YSYEKL. The chain's CDR3 is CASSLTGLPGDEKLFF. The DNA of the CDR3 is TGCGCCAGCAGCCTTACAGGGCTTCCGGGCGATGAAAAACTGTTTTTT.

The chain has TRBV3-1 (or the pseudogene TRBV3-2) and TRBJ2-3; D perhaps matches TRBD2 (6 bases). The length of the CDR3 is 13 residues. V dropped 4 bases and J dropped 3 bases, with 8 bases sitting between them. Germline CDR1 LGHDT, CDR2 YNNKEL (reference sequence). This CDR3 reads CASSRRGTDTQYF. The CDR3 bases are TGTGCCAGCAGCCGGAGGGGAACAGATACGCAGTATTTT.

The chain recombines TRBV5-1 with TRBJ1-2, with unresolved D. Germline V gene data show CDR1 as SGHRS and CDR2 as YFSETQ. The CDR3 spans 13 residues. V shed 4 bases and J shed 5 bases, with 12 bases lying between them. Here the CDR3 reads CASSSDGTYGYTF. As DNA, the CDR3 is TGCGCCAGCAGCAGCGACGGCACTTATGGCTACACCTTC.

The chain uses TRBV4-2 and TRBJ2-3, with 7 positions matching TRBD1. With 2 bases clipped from V and 4 bases from J, the junction kept 15 bases outside the gene matches. The CDR3 covers 18 residues. Germline CDR1 LGHNA, CDR2 YNFKEQ. CDR3 protein: CASSQWGLRQGGPDTQYF. The CDR3 coding sequence is TGTGCCAGCAGCCAATGGGGATTGCGACAGGGCGGACCAGATACGCAGTATTTT.

The V and J genes are TRBV5-1 and TRBJ2-1, with 9 bases identical to TRBD1. V lost 0 bases to trimming and J lost 6 bases; unmatched junction nucleotides: 7. Germline V gene lookup returns CDR1 SGHRS and CDR2 YFSETQ. The CDR3 is 16 amino acids. This CDR3 reads CASSLVLDRGGNEQFF. The CDR3 DNA is TGCGCCAGCAGCTTGGTCTTGGACAGGGGAGGCAATGAGCAGTTCTTC.

This clone was recorded once. V is TRBV5-4 and J is TRBJ2-7; TRBD1 agrees at 9 bases. This CDR3 is 16 amino acids long. The J segment lost 1 base and the V segment lost 4 bases, leaving 9 bases of the junction unmatched. Per the germline V gene, CDR1 is SGHNT and CDR2 is YYREEE (reference sequence). The CDR3 is CASSHNRQGGSYEQYF. CDR3 in DNA: TGTGCCAGCAGCCATAACCGACAGGGGGGGTCCTACGAGCAGTACTTC.

V usage is TRBV4-1 and J usage is TRBJ2-2; maybe TRBD2 (5 bases). Germline V lookup: CDR1 MGHRA, CDR2 YSYEKL. Deletions cut 2 bases from V and 0 bases from J, with 10 bases between. The CDR3 is 16 amino acids. The CDR3 is CASSQPLGANTGELFF. CDR3 bases: TGCGCCAGCAGCCAACCCCTGGGAGCGAACACCGGGGAGCTGTTTTTT.

This chain uses TRBV9 with TRBJ1-3; TRBD1 aligns across 7 bases. V lost 4 bases, J lost 1 base, and 5 bases stayed unmatched. Germline CDR1 and CDR2: SGDLS and YYNGEE. The CDR3 extends over 15 amino acids. The CDR3 reads CASSRQGPSGNTIYF. DNA for the CDR3: TGTGCCAGCAGCCGACAGGGACCTTCTGGAAACACCATATATTTT.

The chain combines TRBV9 with TRBJ1-6, with 8 bases lining up with TRBD1. Germline V gene sequence: CDR1 SGDLS, CDR2 YYNGEE. The junction had 5 bases not matched to a gene; V was cut back by 4 bases and J by 5 bases. The CDR3 runs to 15 residues. The CDR3 DNA is TGTGCCAGCAGCATTCAGGGGGCAGATAATTCACCCCTCCACTTT. Translation: CASSIQGADNSPLHF.

J is TRBJ1-2 and V is TRBV9; 10 positions match TRBD1. This CDR3 has 16 amino acids. Germline CDR1 is SGDLS and CDR2 is YYNGEE. V gave up 3 bases and J gave up 4 bases; unmatched junction bases: 9. The DNA for the CDR3 is TGTGCCAGCAGCGGACGGGGGACAGGGGCCTCCTATGGCTACACCTTC. Translated: CASSGRGTGASYGYTF.

For the CDR3, the DNA is TGCGCCAGCAGCCAAGACTTTGGGGGACAGAATGCCTACGAGCAGTACTTC. The encoded protein is CASSQDFGGQNAYEQYF. The V and J genes are TRBV4-3 and TRBJ2-7; 7 bases agree with TRBD1. CDR3 length: 17 amino acids. Per germline, CDR1 LGHNA and CDR2 YSLEER. The V gene end was trimmed by 0 bases and the J gene end by 2 bases; junction bases not matched to a gene: 10.

The gene calls are TRBV18 and TRBJ2-7; TRBD2 might be the D (5 bases). V dropped 2 bases and J dropped 7 bases, with 12 bases sitting between them. Germline-derived CDR1 and CDR2 are KGHSH and LQKENI. The CDR3 loop spans 13 amino acids. The CDR3 loop is CASSPSDSGEQYF. The CDR3 DNA sequence: TGTGCCAGCTCACCATCCGACTCGGGGGAGCAGTACTTC.

The CDR3 bases are TGTGCCACCAGTGCCGCGGGAATGAACACTGAAGCTTTCTTT. This gives the protein CATSAAGMNTEAFF. This chain links TRBV24-1 with TRBJ1-1; no clear D gene. Germline V gene lookup returns CDR1 KGHDR and CDR2 SFDVKD. The CDR3 runs to 14 residues. Between the trimmed V and J ends, which lost 5 bases and 0 bases, there was a span of 9 bases.

This clone was counted a few times. The genes are TRBV5-8 and TRBJ1-1; D is perhaps TRBD1 (6 bases). The V end was cut by 2 bases, the J end by 2 bases, with 7 bases between. CDR1 is SGHTS, CDR2 YDEGEE, per germline. The CDR3 consists of 13 residues. The chain's CDR3 is CASSLGGNTEAFF. The CDR3 DNA follows: TGTGCCAGCAGCTTAGGGGGAAACACTGAAGCTTTCTTT. The full variable domain, completed using reference TRBV5-8 and TRBJ1-1, is EAGVTQSPTHLIKTRGQQATLRCSPISGHTSVYWYQQALGLGLQFLLWYDEGEERNRGNFPPRFSGRQFPNYSSELNVNALELEDSALYLCASSLGGNTEAFFGQGTRLTVV.

The V and J genes are TRBV6-5 and TRBJ1-1; D may be TRBD1 (5 bases). Per the germline V gene, CDR1 is MNHEY and CDR2 is SVGAGI. The CDR3 has 13 residues. V gave up 6 bases and J gave up 3 bases, with 11 bases separating them. The CDR3 is CASSLRGDTEAFF. CDR3 sequence (DNA): TGTGCCAGCAGCCTCCGGGGGGACACTGAAGCTTTCTTT.

The chain joins TRBV23-1 to TRBJ2-4; 9 nucleotides agree with TRBD2. TRBV23-1 counts as an open reading frame of uncertain function. The CDR3 runs to 24 residues. The trim removed 0 bases at V and 0 bases at J, leaving 24 bases unmatched. The CDR3 loop is CASSQSGRGGFPLLFDLAKNIQYF. Written as DNA, the CDR3 is TGCGCCAGCAGTCAATCGGGGCGGGGGGGGTTCCCGCTCCTCTTTGACTTAGCCAAAAACATTCAGTACTTC.

This clone was found once. V is TRBV27 and J is TRBJ2-7; 13 bases are a match to TRBD2. CDR1 is MNHEY, CDR2 SMNVEV, per germline (reference sequence). Trimming cost V 5 bases and J 1 base; bases outside gene matches: 14. This CDR3 is 19 amino acids long. CDR3 amino acids: CASSGGLAGPKNGSYEQYF. DNA for the CDR3: TGTGCCAGCAGTGGGGGACTAGCGGGGCCAAAAAATGGATCCTACGAGCAGTACTTC.

The CDR3 DNA reads as TGTGCCACCAGCGGAGGACAGGGGGCCGTCAATGAGCAGTTCTTC. Protein sequence: CATSGGQGAVNEQFF. This chain links TRBV24-1 with TRBJ2-1; 11 bases align to TRBD1. Germline CDR1 and CDR2: KGHDR and SFDVKD. The CDR3 consists of 15 residues. J lost 6 bases, V lost 7 bases, and 7 bases had no gene match.

The rearrangement links TRBV27 to TRBJ2-3; 12 bases align to TRBD2. CDR1 is MNHEY and CDR2 is SMNVEV in the germline V gene (reference sequence). Trimming took 1 base from V and 2 from J; bases not matched to a gene: 7. This CDR3 region has 18 residues. CDR3 in DNA: TGTGCCAGCAGTTTATATCCCCGGACTAGCGGGAACACAGATACGCAGTATTTT. Amino acid sequence: CASSLYPRTSGNTDTQYF.

The gene calls are TRBV27 and TRBJ2-1; 10 bases are shared with TRBD2. V gave up 2 bases and J gave up 3 bases; unmatched junction bases: 7. This CDR3 region has 17 residues. Germline assignment: CDR1 MNHEY and CDR2 SMNVEV (reference sequence). CDR3 region: CASSLSGGAFSYNEQFF. CDR3 coding DNA: TGTGCCAGCAGTTTAAGCGGGGGGGCCTTTAGCTACAATGAGCAGTTCTTC.

V is TRBV6-5 and J is TRBJ2-6; 8 bases are a match to TRBD1. V trimming: 10 bases; J trimming: 2 bases; junction bases outside the gene matches: 4. CDR3 length equals 14 residues. Germline CDR1 is MNHEY and CDR2 is SVGAGI. The CDR3 spells CATWDRPGANVLTF. The CDR3 bases are TGTGCCACCTGGGACAGGCCTGGGGCCAACGTCCTGACTTTC.

The J gene is TRBJ2-1, the V gene TRBV6-5, with D possibly TRBD2 on 7 matching bases. The V and J ends lost 6 bases and 2 bases respectively, with 14 bases between them. The CDR3 is 15 residues long. Germline V gene lookup returns CDR1 MNHEY and CDR2 SVGAGI. This chain's CDR3 is CASRTGGAAYNEQFF. As DNA, the CDR3 is TGTGCCAGCAGGACTGGGGGGGCTGCCTACAATGAGCAGTTCTTC.

The CDR3 nucleotides are TGTGCCAGCAGCTTCGGAGGGGGCGGTGAAGCTTTCTTT. Residues: CASSFGGGGEAFF. V and J are TRBV11-2 and TRBJ1-1; 7 bases agree with TRBD1. Germline assignment: CDR1 SGHAT and CDR2 FQNNGV. CDR3 length: 13 residues. Trimming at V came to 3 bases and at J to 7 bases, leaving 5 bases not matched to a gene.

V gene TRBV5-1 combines with J gene TRBJ1-1, with D hard to call. The germline gives CDR1 SGHRS, CDR2 YFSETQ. The CDR3 extends over 13 amino acids. The V and J ends lost 3 bases and 4 bases respectively, with 10 bases between them. This CDR3 reads CASSSYQVTEAFF. The DNA for the CDR3 is TGCGCCAGCAGCTCATATCAGGTCACTGAAGCTTTCTTT.

The V and J genes are TRBV20-1 and TRBJ2-3, with D hard to call. CDR1 is DFQATT, CDR2 SNEGSKA, per germline (reference sequence). There are 15 residues in the CDR3. The V end lost 3 bases, the J end lost 2 bases, and 15 bases lay between the germline ends. CDR3 nucleotides: TGCAGTGCTAGTGACCCAAGTCAAGCCACAGATACGCAGTATTTT. This translates into CSASDPSQATDTQYF.

J is TRBJ2-2 and V is TRBV18, with no clear D. The CDR3 extends over 15 amino acids. Trimming stripped 2 bases from V and 3 bases from J, with 10 bases between. Germline V gene data show CDR1 as KGHSH and CDR2 as LQKENI. Written as DNA, the CDR3 is TGTGCCAGCTCACCAGTAGTTAGTTACACCGGGGAGCTGTTTTTT. As protein: CASSPVVSYTGELFF.

The CDR3 spells CASSLRVQGYEQYF. The CDR3 coding sequence is TGTGCCAGCAGTTTACGAGTTCAGGGGTACGAGCAGTACTTC. The V call is TRBV28, the J call TRBJ2-7, with D possibly being TRBD1 (6 bases). V shed 2 bases and J shed 4 bases, with 12 bases lying between them. CDR1 is MDHEN and CDR2 is SYDVKM in the germline V gene. The CDR3 is made up of 14 amino acids. The full variable domain, in which reference TRBV28 and TRBJ2-7 provide the parts outside the CDR3, is DVKVTQSSRYLVKRTGEKVFLECVQDMDHENMFWYRQDPGLGLRLIYFSYDVKMKEKGDIPEGYSVSREKKERFSLILESASTNQTSMYLCASSLRVQGYEQYFGPGTRLTVT.

This chain uses TRBV4-3 with TRBJ1-4; D not resolved. Germline V gene data show CDR1 as LGHNA and CDR2 as YSLEER. V dropped 0 bases and J dropped 7 bases, with 12 bases sitting between them. This CDR3 contains 15 residues. For the CDR3, the DNA is TGCGCCAGCAGCCAAGATACGGGTCCGGGTGAAAAACTGTTTTTT. Its protein product is CASSQDTGPGEKLFF.

The chain employs TRBV5-1 and TRBJ1-1; 7 bases line up with TRBD1. Germline assignment: CDR1 SGHRS and CDR2 YFSETQ. CDR3 length equals 13 residues. The junction had 6 bases not matched to a gene; V was cut back by 7 bases and J by 3 bases. CDR3: CASRQGRDTEAFF. The CDR3 nucleotides are TGCGCCAGCCGACAGGGTCGGGACACTGAAGCTTTCTTT.

The rearrangement joins TRBV6-2 or TRBV6-3 to TRBJ2-2, with D perhaps TRBD2 (7 bases). V shed 2 bases and J shed 5 bases, with 9 bases lying between them. The CDR3 is made up of 14 amino acids. Germline loops: CDR1 MNHEY, CDR2 SVGEGT. CDR3 coding DNA: TGTGCCAGCAGTTACGCGGGGGCTACCGGGGAGCTGTTTTTT. This translates into CASSYAGATGELFF.